The T cell receptor beta chain described here comes from a study of shared clonotypes between healthy human individuals. General study results and limits: Larger richness was generally estimated for naive than memory subsets.

CDR3 length: 13 amino acids. Germline CDR1 LNHDA, CDR2 SQIVND (reference sequence). Between the trimmed V and J ends, which lost 5 bases and 4 bases, there was a span of 12 bases. The data were produced by immunoSEQ multiplex PCR, yet TCRdb's version contains in-frame clones alone and is incomplete. The sample lists around 550,000 clones, roughly 95% occurring once. Of note for this clone: Antigen unknown. The same CDR3 also results from other DNA sequences found in this sample.

The sample taken for sequencing was naive CD4+ T cells sorted from blood. Sample subset: CD45RA+ positively selected. This rearrangement joins TRBV19 to TRBJ2-7, with D tentatively TRBD1 or TRBD2 (5 bases each). This sequence was found in a woman between 25 and 40 years old in good health. The chain's CDR3 is CASSVGTSYEQYF. The DNA for the CDR3 is TGTGCCAGTAGTGTCGGGACCTCTTACGAGCAGTACTTC.